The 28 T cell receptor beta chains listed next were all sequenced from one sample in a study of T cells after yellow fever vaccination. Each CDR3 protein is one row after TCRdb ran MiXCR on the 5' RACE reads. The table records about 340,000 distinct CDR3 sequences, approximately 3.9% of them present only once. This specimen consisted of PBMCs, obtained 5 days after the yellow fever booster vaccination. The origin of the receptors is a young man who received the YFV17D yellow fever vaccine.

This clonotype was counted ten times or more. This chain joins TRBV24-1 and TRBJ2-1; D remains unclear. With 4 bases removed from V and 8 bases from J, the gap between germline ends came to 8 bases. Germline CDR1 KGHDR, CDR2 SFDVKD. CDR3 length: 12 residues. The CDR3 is CATSEGYDEQFF. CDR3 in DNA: TGTGCCACCAGTGAGGGGTACGATGAGCAGTTCTTC.

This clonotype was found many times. The chain's CDR3 is CASSSNRGLNAEQFF. As DNA, the CDR3 is TGTGCCAGCAGCTCCAACAGGGGACTGAACGCTGAGCAGTTCTTC. The chain links TRBV7-6 to TRBJ2-1; D possibly corresponds to TRBD1 (7 bases). The CDR3 extends over 15 amino acids. The V gene lost 4 bases and the J gene lost 9 bases, with 19 bases spanning the gap. The germline V gene has CDR1 SGHVS and CDR2 FNYEAQ.

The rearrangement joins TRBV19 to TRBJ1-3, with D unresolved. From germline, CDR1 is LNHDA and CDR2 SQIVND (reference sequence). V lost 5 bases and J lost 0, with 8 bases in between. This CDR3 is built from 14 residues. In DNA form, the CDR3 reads TGTGCCAGTAGTGGGCGGAACTCTGGAAACACCATATATTTT. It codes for CASSGRNSGNTIYF.

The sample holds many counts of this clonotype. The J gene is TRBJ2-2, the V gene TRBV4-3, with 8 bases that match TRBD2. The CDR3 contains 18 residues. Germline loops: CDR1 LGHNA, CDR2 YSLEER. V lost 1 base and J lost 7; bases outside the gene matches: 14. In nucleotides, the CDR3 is TGCGCCAGCAGCCAAGGAATGGCGGAGGGACTAGAAATCGGGGAGCTGTTTTTT. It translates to CASSQGMAEGLEIGELFF.

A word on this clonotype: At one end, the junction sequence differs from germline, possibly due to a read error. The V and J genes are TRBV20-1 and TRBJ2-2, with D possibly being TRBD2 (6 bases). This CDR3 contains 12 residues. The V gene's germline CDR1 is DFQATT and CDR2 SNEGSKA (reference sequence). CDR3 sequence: CCGRENTGELFF. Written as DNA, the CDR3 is TGTTGTGGGCGGGAGAACACCGGGGAGCTGTTTTTT.

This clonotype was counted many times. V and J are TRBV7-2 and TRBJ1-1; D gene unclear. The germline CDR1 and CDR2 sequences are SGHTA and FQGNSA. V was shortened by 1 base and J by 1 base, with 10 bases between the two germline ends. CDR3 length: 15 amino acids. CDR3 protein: CASSLELGWNTEAFF. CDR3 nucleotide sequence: TGTGCCAGCAGCTTAGAGCTAGGTTGGAACACTGAAGCTTTCTTT.

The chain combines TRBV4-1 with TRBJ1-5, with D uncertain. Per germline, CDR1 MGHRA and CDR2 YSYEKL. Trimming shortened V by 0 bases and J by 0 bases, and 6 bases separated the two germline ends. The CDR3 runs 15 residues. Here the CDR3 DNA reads TGCGCCAGCAGCCAAGAGTCTCGTAGCAATCAGCCCCAGCATTTT. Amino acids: CASSQESRSNQPQHF.

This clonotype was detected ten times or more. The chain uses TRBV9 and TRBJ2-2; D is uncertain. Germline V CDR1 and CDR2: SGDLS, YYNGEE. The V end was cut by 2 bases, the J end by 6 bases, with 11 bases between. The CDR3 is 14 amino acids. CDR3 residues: CASSVIGISGELFF. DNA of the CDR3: TGTGCCAGCAGCGTGATAGGAATATCCGGGGAGCTGTTTTTT.

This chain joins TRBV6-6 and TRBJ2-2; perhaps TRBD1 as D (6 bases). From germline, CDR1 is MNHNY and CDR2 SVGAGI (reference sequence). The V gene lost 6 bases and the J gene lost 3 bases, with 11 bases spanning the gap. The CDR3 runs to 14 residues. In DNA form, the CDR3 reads TGTGCCAGCAGATTGACAGGACACACCGGGGAGCTGTTTTTT. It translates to CASRLTGHTGELFF.

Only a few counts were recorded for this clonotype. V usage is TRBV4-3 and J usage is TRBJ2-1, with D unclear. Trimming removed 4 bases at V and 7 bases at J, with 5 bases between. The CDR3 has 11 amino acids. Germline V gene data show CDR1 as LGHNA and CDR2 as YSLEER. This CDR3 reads CASSLWNEQFF. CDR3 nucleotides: TGCGCCAGCAGCCTATGGAATGAGCAGTTCTTC.

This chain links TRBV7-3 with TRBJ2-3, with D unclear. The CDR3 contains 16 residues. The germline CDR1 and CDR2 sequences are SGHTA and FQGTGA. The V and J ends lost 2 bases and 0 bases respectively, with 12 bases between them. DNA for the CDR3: TGTGCCAGCAGCTTATCACCAAACCCAAGCACAGATACGCAGTATTTT. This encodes CASSLSPNPSTDTQYF.

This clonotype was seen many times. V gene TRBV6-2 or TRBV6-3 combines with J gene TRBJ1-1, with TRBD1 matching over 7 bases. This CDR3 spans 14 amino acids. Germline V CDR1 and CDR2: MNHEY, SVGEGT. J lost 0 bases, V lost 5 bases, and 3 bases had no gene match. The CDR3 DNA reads TGTGCCAGCAGTGATACAGGGGTGAACACTGAAGCTTTCTTT. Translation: CASSDTGVNTEAFF.

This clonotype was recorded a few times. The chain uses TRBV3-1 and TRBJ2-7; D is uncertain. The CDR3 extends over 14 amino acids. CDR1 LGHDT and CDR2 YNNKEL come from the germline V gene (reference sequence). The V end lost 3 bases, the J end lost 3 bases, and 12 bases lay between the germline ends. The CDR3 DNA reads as TGTGCCAGCAGCCATCGACGGAGTAACTACGAGCAGTACTTC. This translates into CASSHRRSNYEQYF.

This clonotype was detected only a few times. In DNA, the CDR3 is TGTGCCAGCAGTTTATCGGACACGAACACTGAAGCTTTCTTT. Protein: CASSLSDTNTEAFF. This chain links TRBV27 with TRBJ1-1, with a tentative D call TRBD1 (5 bases). V lost 0 bases and J lost 1, with 6 bases in between. This CDR3 comprises 14 residues. CDR1 is MNHEY, CDR2 SMNVEV, per germline (reference sequence).

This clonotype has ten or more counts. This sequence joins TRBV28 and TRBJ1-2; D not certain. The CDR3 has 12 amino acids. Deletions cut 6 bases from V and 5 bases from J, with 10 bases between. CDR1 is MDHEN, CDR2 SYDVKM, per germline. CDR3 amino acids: CASSQGRYGYTF. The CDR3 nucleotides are TGTGCCAGCAGCCAAGGACGGTATGGCTACACCTTC.

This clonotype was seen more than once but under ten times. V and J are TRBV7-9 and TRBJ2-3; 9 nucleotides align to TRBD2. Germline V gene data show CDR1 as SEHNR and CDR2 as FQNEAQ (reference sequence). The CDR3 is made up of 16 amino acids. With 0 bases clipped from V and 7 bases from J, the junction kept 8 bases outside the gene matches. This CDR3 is CASSLAQGGGAYTQYF. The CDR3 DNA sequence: TGTGCCAGCAGCTTAGCGCAGGGCGGGGGGGCCTATACGCAGTATTTT.

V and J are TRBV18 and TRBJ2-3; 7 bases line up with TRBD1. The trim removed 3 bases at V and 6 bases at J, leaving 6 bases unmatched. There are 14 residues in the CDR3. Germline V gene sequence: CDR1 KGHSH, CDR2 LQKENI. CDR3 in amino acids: CASSPTTGRDTQYF. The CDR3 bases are TGTGCCAGCTCACCTACGACAGGGCGGGATACGCAGTATTTT. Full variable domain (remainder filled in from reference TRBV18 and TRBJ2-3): NAGVMQNPRHLVRRRGQEARLRCSPMKGHSHVYWYRQLPEEGLKFMVYLQKENIIDESGMPKERFSAEFPKEGPSILRIQQVVRGDSAAYFCASSPTTGRDTQYFGPGTRLTVL.

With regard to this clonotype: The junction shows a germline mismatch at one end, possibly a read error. The DNA of the CDR3 is TGTGCCAGCAGCGCTATCTCTGGGGGGACTAGCCCTACCGGGGAGATGTTTTTT. Amino acids: CASSAISGGTSPTGEMFF. The rearrangement links TRBV9 to TRBJ2-2; TRBD2 agrees at 9 bases. Germline-derived CDR1 and CDR2 are SGDLS and YYNGEE. The CDR3 has 18 amino acids. The full variable domain, rest sourced from reference TRBV9 and TRBJ2-2, is DSGVTQTPKHLITATGQRVTLRCSPRSGDLSVYWYQQSLDQGLQFLIQYYNGEERAKGNILERFSAQQFPDLHSELNLSSLELGDSALYFCASSAISGGTSPTGEMFFGEGSRLTVL.

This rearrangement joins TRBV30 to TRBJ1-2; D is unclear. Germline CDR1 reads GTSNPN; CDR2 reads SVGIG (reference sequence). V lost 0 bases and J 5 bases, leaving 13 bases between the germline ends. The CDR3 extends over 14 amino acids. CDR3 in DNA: TGTGCCTGGAGTGTACCCTGGGGTGGGTATGGCTACACCTTC. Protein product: CAWSVPWGGYGYTF. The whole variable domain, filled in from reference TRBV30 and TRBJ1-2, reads SQTIHQWPATLVQPVGSPLSLECTVEGTSNPNLYWYRQAAGRGLQLLFYSVGIGQISSEVPQNLSASRPQDRQFILSSKKLLLSDSGFYLCAWSVPWGGYGYTFGSGTRLTVV.

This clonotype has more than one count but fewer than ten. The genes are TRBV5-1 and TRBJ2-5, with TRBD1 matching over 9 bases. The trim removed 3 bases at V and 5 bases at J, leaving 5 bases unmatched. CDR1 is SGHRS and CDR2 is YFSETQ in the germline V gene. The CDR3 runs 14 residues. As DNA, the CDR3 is TGCGCCAGCAGCTCCGGGACAGGGTGGGAGACCCAGTACTTC. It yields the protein CASSSGTGWETQYF.

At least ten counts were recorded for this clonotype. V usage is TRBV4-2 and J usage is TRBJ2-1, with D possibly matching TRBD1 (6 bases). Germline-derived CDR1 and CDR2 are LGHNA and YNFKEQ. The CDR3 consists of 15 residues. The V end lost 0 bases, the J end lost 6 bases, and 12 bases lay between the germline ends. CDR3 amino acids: CASSQDYPRGNEQFF. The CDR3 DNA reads TGTGCCAGCAGCCAAGATTACCCCAGGGGCAATGAGCAGTTCTTC.

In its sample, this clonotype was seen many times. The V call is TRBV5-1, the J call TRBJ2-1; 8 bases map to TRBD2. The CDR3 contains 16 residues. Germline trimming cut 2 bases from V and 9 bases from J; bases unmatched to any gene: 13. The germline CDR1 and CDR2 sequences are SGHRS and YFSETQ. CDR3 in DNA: TGCGCCAGCAGCTTTTTCTCCTCCGGGGGGGCCGGTGAGCAGTTCTTC. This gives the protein CASSFFSSGGAGEQFF.

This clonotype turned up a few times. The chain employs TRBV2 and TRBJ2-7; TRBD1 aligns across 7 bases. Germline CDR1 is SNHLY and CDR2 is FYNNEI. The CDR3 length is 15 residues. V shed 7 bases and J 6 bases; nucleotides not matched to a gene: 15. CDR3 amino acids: CASNRRQGQSSEQYF. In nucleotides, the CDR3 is TGTGCCAGCAACCGGAGGCAGGGACAGTCGTCCGAGCAGTACTTC.

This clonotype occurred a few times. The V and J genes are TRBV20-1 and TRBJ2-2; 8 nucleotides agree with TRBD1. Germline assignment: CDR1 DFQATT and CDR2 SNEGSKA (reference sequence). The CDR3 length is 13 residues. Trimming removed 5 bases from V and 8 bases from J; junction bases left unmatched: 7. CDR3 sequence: CSARRTGYGELFF. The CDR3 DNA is TGCAGTGCTCGAAGGACAGGGTATGGGGAGCTGTTTTTT.

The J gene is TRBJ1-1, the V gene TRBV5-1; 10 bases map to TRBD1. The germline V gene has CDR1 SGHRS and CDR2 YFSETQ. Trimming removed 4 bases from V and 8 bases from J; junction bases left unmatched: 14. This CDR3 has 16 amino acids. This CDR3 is CASSKEGGTGAPEAFF. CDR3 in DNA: TGCGCCAGCAGCAAAGAGGGCGGGACAGGGGCACCCGAAGCTTTCTTT.

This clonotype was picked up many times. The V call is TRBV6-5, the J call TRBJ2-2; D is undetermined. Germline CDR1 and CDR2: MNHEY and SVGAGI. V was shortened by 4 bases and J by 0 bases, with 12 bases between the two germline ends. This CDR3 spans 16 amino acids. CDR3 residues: CASSSSMGSNTGELFF. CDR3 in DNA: TGTGCCAGCAGTTCCTCCATGGGATCGAACACCGGGGAGCTGTTTTTT.

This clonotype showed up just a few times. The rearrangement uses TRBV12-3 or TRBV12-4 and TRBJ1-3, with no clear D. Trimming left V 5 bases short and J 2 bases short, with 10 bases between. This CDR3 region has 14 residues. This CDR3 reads CASSLFGTGNTIYF. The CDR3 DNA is TGTGCCAGCAGTCTTTTTGGGACTGGAAACACCATATATTTT.

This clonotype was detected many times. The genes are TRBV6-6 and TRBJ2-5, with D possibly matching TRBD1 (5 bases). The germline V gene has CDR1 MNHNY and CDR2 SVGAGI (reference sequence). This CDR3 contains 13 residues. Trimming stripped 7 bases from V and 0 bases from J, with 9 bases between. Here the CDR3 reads CASNRQNQETQYF. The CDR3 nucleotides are TGTGCCAGCAACAGACAGAACCAAGAGACCCAGTACTTC.